This record looks at one T cell receptor (beta chain) sequence and its context. Its antigen remains unknown. V lost 6 bases and J lost 3, with 12 bases in between. This CDR3 is built from 13 residues. CDR1 and CDR2 (germline): LGHNA, YSLEER. This sample stems from a study of response to subunit inactivated influenza vaccine. TCRdb fed the RT-PCR reads into MiXCR, producing one record per CDR3 protein. The sample contains about 500,000 distinct CDR3 sequences, roughly 13% of which appear only once. Study-level points and caveats: The authors suggested that every seasonal influenza vaccination recruits few new T cells.

The sample was PBMCs from blood, taken roughly 6 weeks after vaccination. V usage is TRBV4-3 and J usage is TRBJ2-7; no reliable D call. The sequence came from a man aged 45-65 years who received an inactivated influenza vaccine. The chain's CDR3 is CASSPNQFYEQYF. The CDR3 DNA reads TGCGCCAGCAGTCCAAACCAATTCTACGAGCAGTACTTC.